The 14 T cell receptor beta chains reported below all come from one sample, sequenced in a study of T-cell memory formation after mild COVID-19. TCRdb used MiXCR to reprocess the 5' RACE reads, holding one entry per CDR3 protein. Among approximately 260,000 distinct CDR3 sequences listed, about 20% were seen once. Sequenced: PBMCs or a T cell subset sorted from them (not recorded which). These receptors originate from a man aged 18 to 35 who had mild COVID-19 (a few samples of this study predate the infection). Cell type and time point are not known.

The rearrangement uses TRBV12-5 and TRBJ1-1; maybe TRBD1 (5 bases). V was clipped by 2 bases and J by 6 bases, with 13 bases between them. Germline V lookup: CDR1 LGHNT, CDR2 FRNRAP. There are 14 residues in the CDR3. CDR3 sequence reads: CASGLLGGEAEAFF. CDR3 nucleotide sequence: TGTGCTAGTGGTTTGCTCGGGGGGGAGGCTGAAGCTTTCTTT.

By sample fraction, this clonotype is large. The chain links TRBV5-5 to TRBJ1-5; a possible D gene is TRBD1 (5 bases). CDR3 length: 15 residues. Germline CDR1 is SGHKS and CDR2 is YYEKEE (reference sequence). V lost 2 bases, J lost 9 bases, and 18 bases lay in between. The CDR3 region has the DNA TGTGCCAGCAGCTTATACCGGGACTCCCCCAGGCCCCAGCATTTT. As protein: CASSLYRDSPRPQHF.

This chain links TRBV5-1 with TRBJ1-2, with 9 positions matching TRBD1. Germline lookup yields CDR1 SGHRS and CDR2 YFSETQ. There are 14 residues in the CDR3. With V trimmed by 3 bases and J by 8 bases, 8 bases remained unmatched. CDR3 nucleotides: TGCGCCAGCAGCTGGCGGGACAGGGACGGGGGCTACACCTTC. This codes for CASSWRDRDGGYTF.

The chain employs TRBV7-9 and TRBJ2-7, with D perhaps matching TRBD1 or TRBD2 (5 bases each). Per germline, CDR1 SEHNR and CDR2 FQNEAQ (reference sequence). The V gene lost 2 bases and the J gene lost 5 bases, with 13 bases spanning the gap. The CDR3 is made up of 14 amino acids. CDR3 sequence (DNA): TGTGCCAGCAGCTTAACGGTAGGGGACGACGAGCAGTACTTC. The encoded protein is CASSLTVGDDEQYF.

This clonotype has a handful of counts. The rearrangement uses TRBV5-4 and TRBJ1-6; tentative D call: TRBD1 (5 bases). CDR1 is SGHNT, CDR2 YYREEE, per germline (reference sequence). The germline V and J ends were trimmed by 4 bases and 10 bases, with 18 bases remaining between them. The CDR3 contains 15 residues. CDR3 bases: TGTGCCAGCAGCGAGGGAGGGACGGGATACTCACCCCTCCACTTT. As protein: CASSEGGTGYSPLHF. The full variable domain, rest sourced from reference TRBV5-4 and TRBJ1-6, is ETGVTQSPTHLIKTRGQQVTLRCSSQSGHNTVSWYQQALGQGPQFIFQYYREEENGRGNFPPRFSGLQFPNYSSELNVNALELDDSALYLCASSEGGTGYSPLHFGNGTRLTVT.

The rearrangement joins TRBV19 to TRBJ1-5; D not resolved. CDR1 is LNHDA and CDR2 is SQIVND in the germline V gene (reference sequence). V dropped 3 bases and J dropped 3 bases, with 9 bases sitting between them. The CDR3 runs to 14 residues. The CDR3, as DNA: TGTGCCAGTAGTATGAGGCCAGACAATCAGCCCCAGCATTTT. Translation: CASSMRPDNQPQHF.

This clonotype was seen more than once but under ten times. The chain carries TRBV7-9 and TRBJ2-5, with D maybe TRBD1 (6 bases). This CDR3 is built from 15 residues. Germline V gene data show CDR1 as SEHNR and CDR2 as FQNEAQ (reference sequence). V was cut by 5 bases and J by 5 bases, with 18 bases left in between. The CDR3 nucleotides are TGTGCCAGCAGCCCGCTAGGGGGTTCGTCGGAGACCCAGTACTTC. This codes for CASSPLGGSSETQYF.

In this sample, this clonotype turned up many times. V gene TRBV20-1 combines with J gene TRBJ2-3; possible D gene TRBD2, 5 bases. This CDR3 has 14 amino acids. Trimming shortened V by 7 bases and J by 6 bases, and 20 bases separated the two germline ends. CDR1 is DFQATT, CDR2 SNEGSKA, per germline (reference sequence). The CDR3 sequence is CSVPRDGLVDTQYF. Here the CDR3 DNA reads TGCAGTGTCCCCCGGGATGGCCTGGTGGATACGCAGTATTTT.

The rearrangement uses TRBV7-2 and TRBJ2-1, with D possibly being TRBD1 or TRBD2 (6 bases each). The CDR3 extends over 14 amino acids. Trimming cost V 5 bases and J 4 bases, with 12 bases left between them. Germline V gives CDR1 SGHTA, CDR2 FQGNSA. The CDR3 bases are TGTGCCAGCAGCGGGGGGCTCTGGTACAATGAGCAGTTCTTC. Protein sequence: CASSGGLWYNEQFF.

This clonotype was observed a handful of times. V usage is TRBV29-1 and J usage is TRBJ2-6; a weak D match, TRBD1 (6 bases). Germline CDR1 SQVTM, CDR2 ANQGSEA. CDR3 length: 16 residues. Deletions cut 4 bases from V and 1 base from J, with 14 bases between. In DNA, the CDR3 is TGCAGCGTTGGGGGGCTTGGGTTATCTGGGGCCAACGTCCTGACTTTC. Translation: CSVGGLGLSGANVLTF.

The CDR3: CSASAGTSGYNEQFF. The CDR3 nucleotides read TGCAGTGCTAGTGCCGGGACTAGCGGGTACAATGAGCAGTTCTTC. The J gene is TRBJ2-1, the V gene TRBV20-1; 12 bases are shared with TRBD2. After removal of 3 bases from V and 4 bases from J, the junction contained 4 bases not matched to a gene. The CDR3 is made up of 15 amino acids. From germline, CDR1 is DFQATT and CDR2 SNEGSKA (reference sequence).

This chain uses TRBV4-2 with TRBJ1-1; D ambiguous. The CDR3 covers 14 residues. The V gene's germline CDR1 is LGHNA and CDR2 YNFKEQ. V was trimmed by 0 bases and J by 1 base, leaving 6 bases between them. CDR3 in amino acids: CASSQDQKNTEAFF. In DNA, the CDR3 is TGTGCCAGCAGCCAAGATCAGAAGAACACTGAAGCTTTCTTT.

This clonotype has a handful of counts. The chain combines TRBV2 with TRBJ1-5, with D unclear. V gave up 2 bases and J gave up 3 bases, with 8 bases separating them. The CDR3 has 14 amino acids. Germline CDR1 reads SNHLY; CDR2 reads FYNNEI. CDR3 coding DNA: TGTGCCAGCAGTGAAATGGCCCCCAATCAGCCCCAGCATTTT. Translation: CASSEMAPNQPQHF. The full variable domain, rest sourced from reference TRBV2 and TRBJ1-5, is EPEVTQTPSHQVTQMGQEVILRCVPISNHLYFYWYRQILGQKVEFLVSFYNNEISEKSEIFDDQFSVERPDGSNFTLKIRSTKLEDSAMYFCASSEMAPNQPQHFGDGTRLSIL.

This clonotype was counted between two and nine times. This chain links TRBV7-2 with TRBJ1-2, with 7 bases that match TRBD1. The CDR3 runs to 14 residues. Germline values: CDR1 SGHTA, CDR2 FQGNSA. V was clipped by 5 bases and J by 4 bases; unmatched bases: 7. Written as DNA, the CDR3 is TGTGCCAGCAGCCCCGCGGGGGACAGCTATGGCTACACCTTC. Protein product: CASSPAGDSYGYTF.